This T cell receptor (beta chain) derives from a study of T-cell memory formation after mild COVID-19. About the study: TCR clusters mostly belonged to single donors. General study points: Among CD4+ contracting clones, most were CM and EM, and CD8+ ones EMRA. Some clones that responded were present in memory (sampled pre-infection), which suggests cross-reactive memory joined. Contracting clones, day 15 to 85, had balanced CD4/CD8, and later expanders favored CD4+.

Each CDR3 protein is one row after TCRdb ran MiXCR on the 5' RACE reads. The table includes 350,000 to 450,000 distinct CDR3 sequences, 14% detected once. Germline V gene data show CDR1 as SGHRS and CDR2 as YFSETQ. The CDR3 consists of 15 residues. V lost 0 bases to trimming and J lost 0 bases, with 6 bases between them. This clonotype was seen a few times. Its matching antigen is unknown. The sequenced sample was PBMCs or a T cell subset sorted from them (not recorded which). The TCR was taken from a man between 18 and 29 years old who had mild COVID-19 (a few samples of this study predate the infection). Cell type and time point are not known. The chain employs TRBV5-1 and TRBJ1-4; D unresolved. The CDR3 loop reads CASSLASATNEKLFF. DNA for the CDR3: TGCGCCAGCAGCTTGGCCTCCGCAACTAATGAAAAACTGTTTTTT.